What follows is one TCR beta chain and its context. The sample comes from a study of blood T cell repertoires in COVID-19. Study-level information: Samples taken during acute and convalescent COVID-19 were collected in the United States, Italy and Spain. In each case, the material was cDNA or gDNA derived from T cells, B-cell-depleted T cells, or PBMCs.

Trimming cost V 4 bases and J 7 bases, with 16 bases left between them. This CDR3 region has 14 residues. In germline, CDR1 is ENHRY, CDR2 SYGVKD. In the original processing: Reference gene primers were amplified, and this amplification served to estimate nucleated cell counts. Some clones are missing from TCRdb's copy, which holds only in-frame ones; the method was immunoSEQ multiplex PCR. For V, J and clone size, that table is used; D and trimming come from the DNA. The data hold nearly 60,000 clones, with around 91% observed a single time. What was sequenced was peripheral blood. The gene calls are TRBV10-3 and TRBJ1-2, with D possibly matching TRBD1 (6 bases). The origin of this receptor is a man between 60 and 70 years old with active COVID-19. The CDR3 region has the DNA TGTGCCATCAGTGCACTACAGGGAAGTGTTGGCTACACCTTC. Translated: CAISALQGSVGYTF.